Shown below are 8 T cell receptor beta chains from a single sample sequenced in a study of blood T cell repertoires in COVID-19. Sequencing was performed with immunoSEQ multiplex PCR; in TCRdb, only in-frame clones are kept and a portion is missing. The table has around 250,000 clones, under 90% seen once. What was sequenced was PBMCs or T cells enriched from blood (not recorded which). These receptor sequences come from a man in his thirties or forties with acute COVID-19.

The genes are TRBV7-2 and TRBJ1-1; 9 positions agree with TRBD1. Germline CDR1 SGHTA, CDR2 FQGNSA. Trimming at V came to 5 bases and at J to 5 bases, leaving 6 bases not matched to a gene. The CDR3 loop spans 14 amino acids. CDR3 sequence: CASSPQGARTEAFF. Here the CDR3 DNA reads TGTGCCAGCAGCCCACAGGGGGCGCGAACTGAAGCTTTCTTT.

The gene calls are TRBV28 and TRBJ1-2, with a weak D call TRBD1 (5 bases). Germline CDR1 MDHEN, CDR2 SYDVKM. The CDR3 is 12 residues long. The V end was cut by 6 bases, the J end by 6 bases, with 11 bases between. CDR3 region: CASSSGFDGYTF. The CDR3 nucleotides are TGTGCCAGCAGCTCAGGGTTTGATGGCTACACCTTC.

CDR3 nucleotide sequence: TGTGCCAGCAGTCATACAGGGCTCCAGTACGTC. Translation: CASSHTGLQYV. This chain connects TRBV12-3 or TRBV12-4 to TRBJ2-7; D is possibly TRBD1 (6 bases). Trimming pared 5 bases from V and 10 bases from J, leaving 12 bases between. CDR3 length: 11 amino acids.

The genes are TRBV29-1 and TRBJ1-1; a weak D match, TRBD1 (6 bases). V was trimmed by 7 bases and J by 6 bases, leaving 15 bases between them. In germline, CDR1 is SQVTM, CDR2 ANQGSEA. This CDR3 has 12 amino acids. The CDR3 region has the DNA TGCAGCGGGACACAGGGTAGGGCTGAAGCTTTCTTT. The encoded protein is CSGTQGRAEAFF.

Worth noting for this clone: One end of the junction fails to match germline, which may point to a read error. The rearrangement uses TRBV5-1 and TRBJ2-3, with no clear D. Germline CDR1 and CDR2: SGHRS and YFSETQ. The CDR3 length is 15 residues. The CDR3 here is CASSSGPQSTDTQYF. CDR3 in DNA: TGTGCCAGCAGCTCTGGGCCCCAAAGCACAGATACGCAGTATTTT.

The J gene is TRBJ1-5, the V gene TRBV18, with 7 bases fitting TRBD1. The J segment lost 6 bases and the V segment lost 4 bases, leaving 9 bases of the junction unmatched. Germline CDR1 is KGHSH and CDR2 is LQKENI. CDR3 length: 15 amino acids. CDR3 region: CASSLDQGDRQPQHF. The DNA for the CDR3 is TGTGCCAGCTCACTAGATCAGGGGGATCGTCAGCCCCAGCATTTT.

Here the CDR3 reads CASSLPTALDGYTF. The CDR3 region has the DNA TGTGCCAGCAGCTTGCCGACAGCTCTCGATGGCTACACCTTC. This chain uses TRBV5-4 with TRBJ1-2; TRBD1 is a possible D gene (5 bases). The CDR3 loop spans 14 amino acids. The V end lost 1 base, the J end lost 6 bases, and 13 bases lay between the germline ends. CDR1 is SGHNT, CDR2 YYREEE, per germline (reference sequence). Supplemented by reference TRBV5-4 and TRBJ1-2, the full variable domain reads ETGVTQSPTHLIKTRGQQVTLRCSSQSGHNTVSWYQQALGQGPQFIFQYYREEENGRGNFPPRFSGLQFPNYSSELNVNALELDDSALYLCASSLPTALDGYTFGSGTRLTVV.

As regards this clone: One end of the junction fails to match germline, which may point to a read error. This chain links TRBV5-1 with TRBJ1-1; 7 bases agree with TRBD1. This CDR3 contains 13 residues. The V gene's germline CDR1 is SGHRS and CDR2 YFSETQ. The CDR3 region has the DNA TGTGCCAGCAGCTTAGCTCAGGGGGGTGAAGCTTTCTTT. Translated, it gives CASSLAQGGEAFF.